This record looks at one TCR beta chain sequence and its context. The assay was immunoSEQ multiplex PCR, and TCRdb's table has in-frame clones only and misses some. The sample shows around 200,000 clones, around nine tenths of them seen only once. V was clipped by 9 bases and J by 5 bases, with 8 bases between them. CDR1 is KGHDR and CDR2 is SFDVKD in the germline V gene. The CDR3 totals 11 residues. The data are from a study of blood T cell repertoires in COVID-19. The overall study: The study drew acute and convalescent COVID-19 samples from the United States, Italy and Spain. PBMCs, B-cell-depleted T cells, or T cells were the source of the cDNA or gDNA that made up the material.

The sequence came from a man in his sixties who had recovered from COVID-19. Sequencing was performed on peripheral blood. The chain combines TRBV24-1 with TRBJ2-3; no clear D gene. Written as DNA, the CDR3 is TGTGCCACCGAACTCGGAGATACGCAGTATTTT. This gives the protein CATELGDTQYF.